Included here is one T cell receptor (beta chain) sequence, with context. The antigen is undetermined. The method was immunoSEQ multiplex PCR; TCRdb's version includes in-frame clones alone and lacks a portion of them. The sample lists some 44,000 clones, 70% to 90% occurring once. The sample is drawn from a study of ipilimumab plus nivolumab after autologous stem cell transplantation. In the study overall: The myeloma cohort included high-risk transplant-naive patients and patients relapsing within 3 years of a first autologous transplant. The study's findings and limits: Per the authors, repertoire, Treg and microbiota data justify further study.

This CDR3 spans 14 amino acids. V lost 1 base and J lost 6, with 14 bases in between. Looked up from germline, CDR1 is SGDLS and CDR2 is YYNGEE. The chain couples TRBV9 to TRBJ2-7; a possible D gene is TRBD2 (5 bases). The receptor was derived from a male donor with multiple myeloma. The specimen was PBMCs, collected in a trial of ipilimumab plus nivolumab as post-transplant consolidation. CDR3 nucleotides: TGTGCCAGCAGCGTATCCGGGATGACGGGCGAGCAGTACTTC. It yields the protein CASSVSGMTGEQYF. The whole variable domain, filled in from reference TRBV9 and TRBJ2-7, reads DSGVTQTPKHLITATGQRVTLRCSPRSGDLSVYWYQQSLDQGLQFLIQYYNGEERAKGNILERFSAQQFPDLHSELNLSSLELGDSALYFCASSVSGMTGEQYFGPGTRLTVT.